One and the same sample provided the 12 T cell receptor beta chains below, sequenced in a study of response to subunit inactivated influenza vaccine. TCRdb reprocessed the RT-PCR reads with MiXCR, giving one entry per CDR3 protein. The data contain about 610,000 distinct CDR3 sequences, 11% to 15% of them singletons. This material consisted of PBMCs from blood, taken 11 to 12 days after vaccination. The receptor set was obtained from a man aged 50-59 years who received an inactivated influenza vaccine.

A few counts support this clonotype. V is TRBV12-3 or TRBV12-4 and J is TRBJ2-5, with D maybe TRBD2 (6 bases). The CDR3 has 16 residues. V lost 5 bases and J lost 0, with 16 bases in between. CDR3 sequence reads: CASSPPGLAHQETQYF. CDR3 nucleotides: TGTGCCAGCAGTCCTCCTGGGCTAGCGCACCAAGAGACCCAGTACTTC.

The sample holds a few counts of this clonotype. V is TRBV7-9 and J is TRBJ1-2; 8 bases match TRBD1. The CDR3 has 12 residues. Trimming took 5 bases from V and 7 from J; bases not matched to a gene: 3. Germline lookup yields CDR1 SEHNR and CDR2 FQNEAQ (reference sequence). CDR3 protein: CASSGQGGGYTF. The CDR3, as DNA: TGTGCCAGCAGCGGACAGGGTGGTGGCTACACCTTC.

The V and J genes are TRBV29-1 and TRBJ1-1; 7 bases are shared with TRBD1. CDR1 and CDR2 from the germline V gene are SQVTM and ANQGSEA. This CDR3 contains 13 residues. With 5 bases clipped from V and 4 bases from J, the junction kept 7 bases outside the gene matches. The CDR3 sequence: CSVRRGQGTEAFF. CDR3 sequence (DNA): TGCAGCGTTCGGAGGGGGCAGGGCACTGAAGCTTTCTTT.

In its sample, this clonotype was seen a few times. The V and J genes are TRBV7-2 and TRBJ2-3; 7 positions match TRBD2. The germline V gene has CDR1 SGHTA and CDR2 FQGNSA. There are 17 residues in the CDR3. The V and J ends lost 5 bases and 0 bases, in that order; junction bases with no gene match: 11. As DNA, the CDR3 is TGTGCCAGCAGCGCCTTGGGGCTAGCGGAGAGCACAGATACGCAGTATTTT. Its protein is CASSALGLAESTDTQYF.

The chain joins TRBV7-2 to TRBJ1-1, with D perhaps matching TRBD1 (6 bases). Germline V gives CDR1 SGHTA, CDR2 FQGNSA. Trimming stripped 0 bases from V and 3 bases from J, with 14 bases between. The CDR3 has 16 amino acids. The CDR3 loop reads CASSLAVMGAYTEAFF. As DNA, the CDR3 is TGTGCCAGCAGCTTAGCTGTGATGGGGGCGTACACTGAAGCTTTCTTT. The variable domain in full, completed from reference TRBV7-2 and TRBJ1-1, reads GAGVSQSPSNKVTEKGKDVELRCDPISGHTALYWYRQSLGQGLEFLIYFQGNSAPDKSGLPSDRFSAERTGGSVSTLTIQRTQQEDSAVYLCASSLAVMGAYTEAFFGQGTRLTVV.

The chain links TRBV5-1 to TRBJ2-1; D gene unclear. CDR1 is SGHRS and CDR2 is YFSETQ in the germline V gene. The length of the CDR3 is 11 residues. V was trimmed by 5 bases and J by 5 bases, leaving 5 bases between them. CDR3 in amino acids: CASSWDNEQFF. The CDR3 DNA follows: TGCGCCAGCAGTTGGGACAATGAGCAGTTCTTC.

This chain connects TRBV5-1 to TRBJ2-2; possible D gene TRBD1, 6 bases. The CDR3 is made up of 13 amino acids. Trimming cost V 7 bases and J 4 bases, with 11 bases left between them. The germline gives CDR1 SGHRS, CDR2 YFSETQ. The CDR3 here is CASCQQGTGELFF. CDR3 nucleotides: TGCGCCAGCTGCCAACAGGGCACCGGGGAGCTGTTTTTT.

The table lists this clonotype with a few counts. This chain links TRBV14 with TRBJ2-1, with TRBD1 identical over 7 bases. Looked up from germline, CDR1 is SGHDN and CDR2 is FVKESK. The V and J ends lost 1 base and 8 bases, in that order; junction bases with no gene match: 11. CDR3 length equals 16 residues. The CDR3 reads CASSQGYETGMDEQFF. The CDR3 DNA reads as TGTGCCAGCAGCCAAGGATACGAGACAGGGATGGATGAGCAGTTCTTC.

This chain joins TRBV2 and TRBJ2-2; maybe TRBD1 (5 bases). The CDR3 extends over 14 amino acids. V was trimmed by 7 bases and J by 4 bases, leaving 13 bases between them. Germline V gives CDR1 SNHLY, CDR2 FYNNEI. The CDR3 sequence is CASILGPSTGELFF. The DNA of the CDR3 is TGTGCCAGCATTCTGGGGCCGAGCACCGGGGAGCTGTTTTTT.

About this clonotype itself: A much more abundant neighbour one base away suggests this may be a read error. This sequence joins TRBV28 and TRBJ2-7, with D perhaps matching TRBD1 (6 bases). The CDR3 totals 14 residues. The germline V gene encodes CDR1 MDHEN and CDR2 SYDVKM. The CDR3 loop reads CDSSSGTLSYEQYF. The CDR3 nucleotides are TGTGACAGCAGTTCCGGGACACTATCCTACGAGCAGTACTTC.

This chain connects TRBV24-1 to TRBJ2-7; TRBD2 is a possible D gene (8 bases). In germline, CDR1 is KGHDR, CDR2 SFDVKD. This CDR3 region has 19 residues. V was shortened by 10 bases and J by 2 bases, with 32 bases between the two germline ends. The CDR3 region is CATRRAQGTRLTRTYEQYF. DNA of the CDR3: TGTGCCACGCGGCGGGCACAGGGGACTAGACTGACGAGAACCTACGAGCAGTACTTC.

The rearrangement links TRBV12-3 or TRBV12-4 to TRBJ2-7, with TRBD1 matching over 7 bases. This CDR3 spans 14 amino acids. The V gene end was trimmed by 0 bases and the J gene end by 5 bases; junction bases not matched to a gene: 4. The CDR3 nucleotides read TGTGCCAGCAGTTTAGCGACAGGGCCAGACGAGCAGTACTTC. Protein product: CASSLATGPDEQYF.